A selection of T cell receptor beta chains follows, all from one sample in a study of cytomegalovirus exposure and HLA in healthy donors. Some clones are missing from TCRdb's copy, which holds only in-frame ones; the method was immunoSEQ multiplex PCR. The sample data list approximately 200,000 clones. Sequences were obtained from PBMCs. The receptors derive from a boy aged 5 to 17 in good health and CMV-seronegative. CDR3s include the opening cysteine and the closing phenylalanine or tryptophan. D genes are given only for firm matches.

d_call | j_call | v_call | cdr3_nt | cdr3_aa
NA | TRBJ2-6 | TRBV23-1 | TGCGCCAGCAGTCAATCGGGTTGGAGGCGAGGAACACTCCGCTCTGGGGCCAACGTCCTGACTTTC | CASSQSGWRRGTLRSGANVLTF
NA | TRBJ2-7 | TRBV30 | TGTGCCTGCAGAGGAGGTTTCCAGATGAGCTACGAGCAGTACTTC | CACRGGFQMSYEQYF
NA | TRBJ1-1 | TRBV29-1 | TGCAGCGTTGAAGGCCAGGGGACTGAAGCTTTCTTT | CSVEGQGTEAFF
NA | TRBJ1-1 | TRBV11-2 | TGTGCCAGCAGCTTAGGGGGGGGTCGAACTGAAGCTTTCTTT | CASSLGGGRTEAFF
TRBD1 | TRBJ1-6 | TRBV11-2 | TGTGCCAGCAGCCGGACAGGGTATAATTCACCCCTCCACTTT | CASSRTGYNSPLHF
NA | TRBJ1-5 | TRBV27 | TGTGCCAGCAGTTTTAGTGGACAGCCGATTCAGCCCCAGCATTTT | CASSFSGQPIQPQHF
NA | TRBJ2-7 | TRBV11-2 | TGTGCCAGCAGCTTAGACACGGAGGTCTACGAGCAGTACTTC | CASSLDTEVYEQYF
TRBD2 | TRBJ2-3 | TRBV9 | TGTGCCAGCAGCGCCAGCGGGGGCCGAAGCACAGATACGCAGTATTTT | CASSASGGRSTDTQYF
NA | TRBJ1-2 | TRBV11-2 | TGTGCCAGCAGCTTAGATCTAGTCGGGGGTTATGGCTACACCTTC | CASSLDLVGGYGYTF
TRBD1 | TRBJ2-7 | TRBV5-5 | TGTGCCAGCAGCTTGTACGGGACAGGGGGCGTCGAGCAGTACTTC | CASSLYGTGGVEQYF
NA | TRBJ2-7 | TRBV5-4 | TGTGCCACCAAAGGGGCATCAGGGGAGCAGTACTTC | CATKGASGEQYF
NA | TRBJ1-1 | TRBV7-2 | TGTGCCAGCAGCCTCTATCGGACTGAAGCTTTCTTT | CASSLYRTEAFF
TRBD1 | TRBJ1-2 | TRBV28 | TGTGCCAGCAGTCTCCTCCTGGGACAGGGGAATGGCTACACCTTC | CASSLLLGQGNGYTF
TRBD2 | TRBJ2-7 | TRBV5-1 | TGCGCCAGCAGCTTGGAACTAGCGGGGGCCTACGAGCAGTACTTC | CASSLELAGAYEQYF
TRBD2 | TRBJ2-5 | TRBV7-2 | TGTGCCAGCAGCTTCGGATGGCGGGGGGGCGGGGAAGGCTCAGAGACCCAGTACTTC | CASSFGWRGGGEGSETQYF
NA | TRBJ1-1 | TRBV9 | TGTGCCAGCAGCTTCTGGACACGGAGGGACACTGAAGCTTTCTTT | CASSFWTRRDTEAFF
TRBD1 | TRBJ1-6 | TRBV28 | TGTGCCAGCAGTCCGACAGGGGGTAGGGGTTCACCCCTCCACTTT | CASSPTGGRGSPLHF
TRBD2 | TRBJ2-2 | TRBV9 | TGTGCCAGCAGCGTAGTCGGGGGGGAGGGAACCCGCACCGGGGAGCTGTTTTTT | CASSVVGGEGTRTGELFF
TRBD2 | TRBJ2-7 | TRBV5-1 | TGCGCCAGCAGCTTGCAGTCTAGCGGGGGTTACGAGCAGTACTTC | CASSLQSSGGYEQYF
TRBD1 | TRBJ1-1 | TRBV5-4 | TGTGCCAGCAAGGGACAGGGGGACACTGAAGCTTTCTTT | CASKGQGDTEAFF
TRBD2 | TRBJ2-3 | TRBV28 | TGTGCCAGCAGTTCCCAGCGGGGAAAAAACACAGATACGCAGTATTTT | CASSSQRGKNTDTQYF
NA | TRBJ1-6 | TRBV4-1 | TGCGCCAGCAGCCAAGTCAGGGCTACGGGCTCCTATAATTCACCCCTCCACTTT | CASSQVRATGSYNSPLHF
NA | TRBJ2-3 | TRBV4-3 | TGCGCCAGCAGCCAAGAAAGGACATTCACAGATACGCAGTATTTT | CASSQERTFTDTQYF
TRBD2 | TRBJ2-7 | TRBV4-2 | TGTGCCAGCAGCCAAGGGAGCGGGGTGCCCTACGAGCAGTACTTC | CASSQGSGVPYEQYF
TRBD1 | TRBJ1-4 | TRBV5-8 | TGTGCCAGCAGCCCCGGGACAGGGGTCACTAATGAAAAACTGTTTTTT | CASSPGTGVTNEKLFF
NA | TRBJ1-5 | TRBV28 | TGTGCCAGCAGTTCTTACTTTAACAATCAGCCCCAGCATTTT | CASSSYFNNQPQHF
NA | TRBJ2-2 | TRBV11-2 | TGTGCCAGCAGATGGGGGGTCACCGGGGAGCTGTTTTTT | CASRWGVTGELFF
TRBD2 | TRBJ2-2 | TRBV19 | TGTGCCAGTAGTTGGACTAGCGGGTGGGGCGGGGAGCTGTTTTTT | CASSWTSGWGGELFF
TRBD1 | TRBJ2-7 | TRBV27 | TGTGCCAGCTCCACCTACCGACAGGGCCTATACGAGCAGTACTTC | CASSTYRQGLYEQYF
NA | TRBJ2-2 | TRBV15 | TGTGCCACCAGCAGAGGGGGAGGGGGAACCGGGGAGCTGTTTTTT | CATSRGGGGTGELFF
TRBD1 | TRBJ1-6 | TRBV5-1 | TGCGCCGGCACCGACAGGGGAGGGAATTCACCCCTCCACTTT | CAGTDRGGNSPLHF
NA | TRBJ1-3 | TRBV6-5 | TGTGCCAGCAGGCCCTTTCCGAGCTCTGGAAACACCATATATTTT | CASRPFPSSGNTIYF
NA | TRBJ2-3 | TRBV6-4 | TGTGCCAGCAGTGACGGGCCGACAGATACGCAGTATTTT | CASSDGPTDTQYF
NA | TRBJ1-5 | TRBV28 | TGTGCCAGCAAGAGGGCAGCTTGGGGGGTTAGCAATCAGCCCCAGCATTTT | CASKRAAWGVSNQPQHF
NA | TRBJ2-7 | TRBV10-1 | TGCGCCAGCAGTGACCAGGTCGCCTACGAGCAGTACTTC | CASSDQVAYEQYF
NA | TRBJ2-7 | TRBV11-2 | TGTGCCAGCAGCTTTACACAGGGATTGGTCTACGAGCAGTACTTC | CASSFTQGLVYEQYF
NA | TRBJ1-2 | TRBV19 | TGTGCCAGTAGTATAGATCGAACAGGCTGGAATGGCTACACCTTC | CASSIDRTGWNGYTF
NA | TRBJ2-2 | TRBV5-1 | TGCGCCAGCAGCCCCGGGTTAGGAAGCGGCGGGGAGCTGTTTTTT | CASSPGLGSGGELFF
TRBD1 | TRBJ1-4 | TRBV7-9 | TGTGCCAGCAGCTCGACGGGACAGGGCGAAAAACTGTTTTTT | CASSSTGQGEKLFF
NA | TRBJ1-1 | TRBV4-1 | TGCGCCAGCAGCCACTTAGGTCGGACAAACACTGAAGCTTTCTTT | CASSHLGRTNTEAFF
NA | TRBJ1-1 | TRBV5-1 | TGCGCCAGCAGCTCTGGTCGCGGGGGTAGTTTCGTTGCTTTCTTT | CASSSGRGGSFVAFF
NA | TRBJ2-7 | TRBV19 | TGTGCCAGTAGTATCAACGGGATCTCCTACGAGCAGTACTTC | CASSINGISYEQYF